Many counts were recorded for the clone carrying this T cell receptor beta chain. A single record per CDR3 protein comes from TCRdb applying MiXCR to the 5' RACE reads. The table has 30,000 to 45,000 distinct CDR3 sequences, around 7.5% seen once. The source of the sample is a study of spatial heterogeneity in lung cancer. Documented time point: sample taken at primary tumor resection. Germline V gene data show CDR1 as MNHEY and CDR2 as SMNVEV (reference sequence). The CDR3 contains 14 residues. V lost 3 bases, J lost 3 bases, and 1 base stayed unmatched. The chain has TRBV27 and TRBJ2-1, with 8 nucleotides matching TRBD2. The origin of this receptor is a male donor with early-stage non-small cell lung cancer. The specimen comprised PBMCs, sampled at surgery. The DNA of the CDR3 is TGTGCCAGCAGTTTGCGGGGGGACTACAATGAGCAGTTCTTC. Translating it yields CASSLRGDYNEQFF.